These 13 T cell receptor beta chains were sequenced from one sample in a study of technical replicates of blood from a few donors. Assay used: immunoSEQ multiplex PCR; TCRdb lists only in-frame clones, some missing. Counted here are around 60,000 clones, about 86% occurring once; the ten biggest clones make up around 5%. The sample taken for sequencing was PBMCs. These receptors all come from a human donor in good health. Some clones in this sample may be carry-over from other donors' samples.

This chain uses TRBV18 with TRBJ2-7; no reliable D call. CDR1 and CDR2 from the germline V gene are KGHSH and LQKENI. The CDR3 runs to 14 residues. Trimming left V 0 bases short and J 3 bases short, with 9 bases between. In nucleotides, the CDR3 is TGTGCCAGCTCACCACCGAACGGCGGCTACGAGCAGTACTTC. As protein: CASSPPNGGYEQYF.

This clone occurred once. This chain links TRBV7-2 with TRBJ1-2; no definite D call. This CDR3 spans 16 amino acids. The V gene lost 5 bases and the J gene lost 5 bases, with 21 bases spanning the gap. In germline, CDR1 is SGHTA, CDR2 FQGNSA. As DNA, the CDR3 is TGTGCCAGCAGCCCTCGGGGTAGATCCAAGGATTATGGCTACACCTTC. Its translation is CASSPRGRSKDYGYTF.

The chain employs TRBV27 and TRBJ2-2; TRBD1 might be the D (5 bases). This CDR3 is built from 15 residues. In germline, CDR1 is MNHEY, CDR2 SMNVEV (reference sequence). Between the trimmed V and J ends, which lost 7 bases and 0 bases, there was a span of 12 bases. This CDR3 is CASTWGRSNTGELFF. CDR3 nucleotide sequence: TGTGCCAGCACCTGGGGCAGGTCGAACACCGGGGAGCTGTTTTTT.

This chain uses TRBV2 with TRBJ2-1, with 11 bases that match TRBD2. The CDR3 contains 15 residues. Losses at the gene ends were 5 bases for V and 3 bases for J; bases not matched to a gene: 3. CDR1 SNHLY and CDR2 FYNNEI come from the germline V gene. DNA for the CDR3: TGTGCCAGCAGTTTACTAGCGGGGGACTACAATGAGCAGTTCTTC. It is translated as CASSLLAGDYNEQFF. Variable domain in full (rest from reference TRBV2 and TRBJ2-1): EPEVTQTPSHQVTQMGQEVILRCVPISNHLYFYWYRQILGQKVEFLVSFYNNEISEKSEIFDDQFSVERPDGSNFTLKIRSTKLEDSAMYFCASSLLAGDYNEQFFGPGTRLTVL.

The J gene is TRBJ2-7, the V gene TRBV7-9; tentative D call: TRBD2 (6 bases). Germline V gene sequence: CDR1 SEHNR, CDR2 FQNEAQ (reference sequence). The V and J ends lost 4 bases and 6 bases respectively, with 13 bases between them. This CDR3 comprises 13 residues. This CDR3 is CASSSEGLSEQYF. Written as DNA, the CDR3 is TGTGCCAGCAGCTCGGAGGGTTTGTCCGAGCAGTACTTC.

This chain uses TRBV5-6 with TRBJ2-2; D is undetermined. CDR3 length: 11 amino acids. Germline V lookup: CDR1 SGHDT, CDR2 YYEEEE. Trimming pared 2 bases from V and 8 bases from J, leaving 4 bases between. This CDR3 is CASSFRGELFF. The CDR3 coding sequence is TGTGCCAGCAGCTTCCGGGGGGAGCTGTTTTTT.

The chain carries TRBV5-5 and TRBJ1-1; possibly TRBD1 for D (6 bases). The CDR3 spans 16 residues. V shed 4 bases and J shed 0 bases, with 16 bases lying between them. CDR1 and CDR2 (germline): SGHKS, YYEKEE (reference sequence). CDR3 nucleotide sequence: TGTGCCAGCAGCGCGGGGGCCTCAAGGTTGAACACTGAAGCTTTCTTT. This gives the protein CASSAGASRLNTEAFF.

This chain uses TRBV6-6 with TRBJ2-3, with 8 bases aligning to TRBD2. Germline V gene sequence: CDR1 MNHNY, CDR2 SVGAGI (reference sequence). J lost 5 bases, V lost 2 bases, and 3 bases had no gene match. CDR3 length: 14 residues. CDR3 coding DNA: TGTGCCAGCAGTTACATCCTAGCGGGAGATACGCAGTATTTT. Encoded protein: CASSYILAGDTQYF.

CDR3 sequence reads: CAITPDGDQPQHF. As DNA, the CDR3 is TGTGCCATCACCCCGGACGGGGATCAGCCCCAGCATTTT. The genes are TRBV10-3 and TRBJ1-5; D remains ambiguous. This CDR3 has 13 residues. The germline CDR1 and CDR2 sequences are ENHRY and SYGVKD. With 7 bases removed from V and 5 bases from J, the gap between germline ends came to 12 bases.

This clone was seen more than once but under ten times. The chain carries TRBV6-1 and TRBJ2-1, with TRBD2 matching 10 bases. Germline V gene data show CDR1 as MNHNS and CDR2 as SASEGT. The CDR3 totals 17 residues. After removal of 6 bases from V and 4 bases from J, the junction contained 12 bases not matched to a gene. CDR3 in amino acids: CASRELETSGSYNEQFF. DNA of the CDR3: TGTGCCAGCAGAGAATTAGAGACTAGCGGGTCTTACAATGAGCAGTTCTTC.

The V gene is TRBV6-5, the J gene TRBJ1-1; D unresolved. V lost 2 bases and J lost 5, with 12 bases in between. This CDR3 spans 14 amino acids. In germline, CDR1 is MNHEY, CDR2 SVGAGI. CDR3 protein: CASSYEETGTEAFF. In nucleotides, the CDR3 is TGTGCCAGCAGTTACGAGGAGACGGGGACTGAAGCTTTCTTT.

The J gene is TRBJ2-3, the V gene TRBV6-1; 8 positions agree with TRBD1. The CDR3 is made up of 16 amino acids. The J segment lost 5 bases and the V segment lost 1 base, leaving 8 bases of the junction unmatched. Germline lookup yields CDR1 MNHNS and CDR2 SASEGT. CDR3 nucleotides: TGTGCCAGCAGTGAAGTACAGGGGGTCTTTCAAGATACGCAGTATTTT. Its translation: CASSEVQGVFQDTQYF.

The genes are TRBV27 and TRBJ2-7; a weak D match, TRBD2 (6 bases). Germline-derived CDR1 and CDR2 are MNHEY and SMNVEV (reference sequence). V was shortened by 3 bases and J by 4 bases, with 13 bases between the two germline ends. This CDR3 spans 14 amino acids. CDR3 region: CASSLNSGGYEQYF. Written as DNA, the CDR3 is TGTGCCAGCAGTTTGAACTCAGGAGGGTACGAGCAGTACTTC.